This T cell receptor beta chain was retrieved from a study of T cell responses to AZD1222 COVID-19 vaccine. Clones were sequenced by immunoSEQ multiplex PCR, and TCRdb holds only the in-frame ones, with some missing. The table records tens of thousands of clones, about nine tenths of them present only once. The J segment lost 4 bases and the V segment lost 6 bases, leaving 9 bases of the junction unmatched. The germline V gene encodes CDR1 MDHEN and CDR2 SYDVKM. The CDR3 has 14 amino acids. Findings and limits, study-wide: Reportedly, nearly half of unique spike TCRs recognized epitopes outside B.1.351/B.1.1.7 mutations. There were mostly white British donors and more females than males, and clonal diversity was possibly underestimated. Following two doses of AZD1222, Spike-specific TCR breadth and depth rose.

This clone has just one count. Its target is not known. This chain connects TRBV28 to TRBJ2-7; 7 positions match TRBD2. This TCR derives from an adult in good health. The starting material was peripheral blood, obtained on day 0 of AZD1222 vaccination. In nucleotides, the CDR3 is TGTGCCAGCAGGGGAGGGAAGGGGACTTACGAGCAGTACTTC. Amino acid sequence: CASRGGKGTYEQYF.